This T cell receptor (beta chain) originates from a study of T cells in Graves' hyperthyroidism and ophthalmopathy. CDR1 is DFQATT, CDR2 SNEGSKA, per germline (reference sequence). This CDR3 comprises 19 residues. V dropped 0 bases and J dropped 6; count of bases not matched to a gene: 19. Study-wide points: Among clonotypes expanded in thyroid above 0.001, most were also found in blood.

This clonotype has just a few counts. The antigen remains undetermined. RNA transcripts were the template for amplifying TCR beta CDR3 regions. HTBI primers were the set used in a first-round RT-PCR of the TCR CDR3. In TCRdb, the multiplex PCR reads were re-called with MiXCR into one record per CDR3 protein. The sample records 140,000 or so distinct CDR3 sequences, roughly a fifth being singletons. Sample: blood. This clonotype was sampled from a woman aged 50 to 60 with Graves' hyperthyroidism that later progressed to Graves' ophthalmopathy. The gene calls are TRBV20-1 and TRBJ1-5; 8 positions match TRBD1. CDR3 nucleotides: TGCAGTGCTAGAGAAGGGCAGGGGGCACTTAATACGGTGGTTCAGCCCCAGCATTTT. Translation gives CSAREGQGALNTVVQPQHF.